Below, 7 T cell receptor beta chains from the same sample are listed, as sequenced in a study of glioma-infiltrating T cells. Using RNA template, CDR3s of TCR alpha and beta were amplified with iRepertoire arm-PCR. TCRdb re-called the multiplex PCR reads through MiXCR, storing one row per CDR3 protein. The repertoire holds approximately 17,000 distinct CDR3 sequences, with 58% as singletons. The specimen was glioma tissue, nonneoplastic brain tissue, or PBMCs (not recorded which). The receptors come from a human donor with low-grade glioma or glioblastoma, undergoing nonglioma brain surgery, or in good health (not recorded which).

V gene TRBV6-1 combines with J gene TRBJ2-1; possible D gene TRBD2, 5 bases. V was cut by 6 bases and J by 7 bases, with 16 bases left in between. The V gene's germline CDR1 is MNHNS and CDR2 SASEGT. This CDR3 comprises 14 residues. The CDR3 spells CASRSTGRGNEQFF. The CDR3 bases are TGTGCCAGCAGATCTACTGGCCGAGGGAATGAGCAGTTCTTC.

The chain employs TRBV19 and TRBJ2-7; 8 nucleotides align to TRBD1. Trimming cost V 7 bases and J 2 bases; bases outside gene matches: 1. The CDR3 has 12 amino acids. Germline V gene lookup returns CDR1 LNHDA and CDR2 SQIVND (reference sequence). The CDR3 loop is CASTDRAYEQYF. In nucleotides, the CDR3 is TGTGCCAGTACGGACAGGGCCTACGAGCAGTACTTC.

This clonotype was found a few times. Written as DNA, the CDR3 is TGCAGTGCCACCCCCAGAGGCCACTATGGCTACACCTTC. Translated: CSATPRGHYGYTF. The chain links TRBV20-1 to TRBJ1-2; D remains unclear. V lost 6 bases, J lost 3 bases, and 14 bases lay in between. There are 13 residues in the CDR3. The germline gives CDR1 DFQATT, CDR2 SNEGSKA (reference sequence).

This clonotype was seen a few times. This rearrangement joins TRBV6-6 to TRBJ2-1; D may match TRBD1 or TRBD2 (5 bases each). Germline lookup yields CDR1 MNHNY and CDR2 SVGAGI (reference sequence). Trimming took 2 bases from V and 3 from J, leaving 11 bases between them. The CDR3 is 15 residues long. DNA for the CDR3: TGTGCCAGCAGTTACCGGGACGGAAGCTACAATGAGCAGTTCTTC. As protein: CASSYRDGSYNEQFF.

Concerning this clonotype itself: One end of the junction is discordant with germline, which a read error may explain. The DNA of the CDR3 is TGCGCCAGCAGGAACAGGGTACCCCTTTACAATGAGCAGTTCTTC. This encodes CASRNRVPLYNEQFF. The V and J genes are TRBV6-1 and TRBJ2-1, with D possibly matching TRBD1 (6 bases). CDR1 is MNHNS and CDR2 is SASEGT in the germline V gene. This CDR3 is built from 15 residues.

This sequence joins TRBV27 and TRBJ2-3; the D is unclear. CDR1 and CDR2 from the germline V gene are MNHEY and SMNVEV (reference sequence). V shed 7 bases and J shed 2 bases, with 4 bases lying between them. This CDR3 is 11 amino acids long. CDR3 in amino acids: CASKFTDTQYF. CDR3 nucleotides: TGTGCCAGCAAGTTCACAGATACGCAGTATTTT.

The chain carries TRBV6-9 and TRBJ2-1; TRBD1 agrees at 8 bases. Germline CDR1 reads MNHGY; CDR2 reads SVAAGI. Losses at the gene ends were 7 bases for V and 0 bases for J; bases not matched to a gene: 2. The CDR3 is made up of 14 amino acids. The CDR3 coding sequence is TGTGCCAGCAATACAGGGGGCTCCTACAATGAGCAGTTCTTC. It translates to CASNTGGSYNEQFF.